The T cell receptor beta chain described here comes from a study of blood T cell repertoires in COVID-19. The overall study: Italy, Spain and the United States were the sources of the convalescent and acute COVID-19 samples. The cDNA or gDNA used as material had been derived from T cells, B-cell-depleted T cells, or PBMCs.

Measured with immunoSEQ multiplex PCR; TCRdb has only the in-frame clones, and not every one. The sample has nearly 200,000 clones, 70% to 90% seen once. The germline V gene has CDR1 SGHRS and CDR2 YFSETQ. V lost 0 bases, J lost 4 bases, and 5 bases lay in between. This CDR3 is built from 13 residues. The sequencing sample was made of peripheral blood. This chain connects TRBV5-1 to TRBJ2-1; D remains unclear. The TCR originated in a man aged 55-75 years with COVID-19, enrolled during active disease. The CDR3 here is CASSLGAYNEQFF. The CDR3 nucleotides are TGCGCCAGCAGCTTGGGAGCTTACAATGAGCAGTTCTTC.